The present entry profiles one T cell receptor beta chain with its context. As yet, its antigen is unknown. This record comes from a study of OX40 agonist ivuxolimab in advanced cancers. Study in general: At 0.01 to 10 mg/kg, ivuxolimab was administered intravenously to patients every 2 weeks. The diagnoses of dose-escalation patients were hepatocellular carcinoma, melanoma, renal cell or head and neck cancer. Points from the study as a whole: Part of the nonresponder group also had normalized T-cell clonal expansion that was low.

From germline, CDR1 is SEHNR and CDR2 FQNEAQ (reference sequence). Unmatched junction bases numbered 5, after V lost 0 bases and J lost 3 bases. There are 16 residues in the CDR3. Here immunoSEQ multiplex PCR was the method, and the copy in TCRdb shows in-frame clones only, minus some. The data contain tens of thousands of clones, 85% to 90% of them singletons. The source is an adult with an advanced solid tumor such as melanoma, head and neck, liver or kidney cancer. The J gene is TRBJ2-5, the V gene TRBV7-9; 9 bases are shared with TRBD1. The material was CD4+ or CD8+ T cells sorted from blood, obtained in a trial of the OX40 agonist ivuxolimab. CDR3 region: CASSLAYRGREETQYF. CDR3 nucleotides: TGTGCCAGCAGCTTAGCCTACAGGGGGCGGGAAGAGACCCAGTACTTC.